This T cell receptor (beta chain) was identified during a study of Ad26.COV2.S vaccination and SARS-CoV-2 variants. Findings of the study overall: Similar non-spike TCR breadth was observed in recipients of vaccine and of placebo. Vaccinees showed greater spike-specific TCR breadth than placebo recipients. Post-vaccination breadth of spike-specific CD8+ and CD4+ T cell responses was reportedly substantial.

The CDR3 runs 12 residues. Trimming left V 6 bases short and J 10 bases short, with 15 bases between. CDR1 MNHEY and CDR2 SMNVEV come from the germline V gene (reference sequence). Method: immunoSEQ multiplex PCR; TCRdb's copy keeps in-frame clones and lacks some. The table records roughly 100,000 clones, around 80% of them present only once. With regard to this clone: What it binds is not known.

This sample comprised peripheral blood, obtained after recovery from COVID-19. The genes are TRBV27 and TRBJ1-2, with D possibly TRBD1 on 5 matching bases. This TCR was recovered from a human donor who had recovered from COVID-19. CDR3 in DNA: TGTGCCAGCAGGAGGGATCAGGGACTCTACACCTTC. This codes for CASRRDQGLYTF.